The 6 T cell receptor beta chains given below trace back to one sample, sequenced in a study of blood T cell repertoires in COVID-19. Some clones are missing from TCRdb's copy, which holds only in-frame ones; the method was immunoSEQ multiplex PCR. The table lists more than 300,000 clones, approximately 87% of them singletons. Specimen: peripheral blood. All receptors derive from a woman aged 25 to 39 with COVID-19, enrolled during active disease.

This chain uses TRBV24-1 with TRBJ1-1; D is unresolved. Trimming took 4 bases from V and 1 from J, leaving 6 bases between them. The CDR3 is 13 amino acids. Germline V gene sequence: CDR1 KGHDR, CDR2 SFDVKD. The DNA of the CDR3 is TGTGCCACCAGTGAGGCAGAGAACACTGAAGCTTTCTTT. Encoded protein: CATSEAENTEAFF.

The DNA for the CDR3 is TGTGCCAGCAGCCTAGGGACTAGCGGGAGCACAGATACGCAGTATTTT. Its translation is CASSLGTSGSTDTQYF. V usage is TRBV7-3 and J usage is TRBJ2-3, with TRBD2 matching over 12 bases. The germline CDR1 and CDR2 sequences are SGHTA and FQGTGA. The V segment lost 5 bases and the J segment 0 bases; nucleotides outside the gene matches: 3. The CDR3 sequence is 16 residues long.

The V gene is TRBV29-1, the J gene TRBJ2-7; D remains unclear. V was cut by 4 bases and J by 2 bases, with 12 bases left in between. Germline V gives CDR1 SQVTM, CDR2 ANQGSEA. This CDR3 is 13 amino acids long. This CDR3 reads CSVAQEAPYEQYF. In DNA form, the CDR3 reads TGCAGCGTTGCGCAGGAAGCACCCTACGAGCAGTACTTC.

This chain connects TRBV9 to TRBJ1-2; a weak D match, TRBD1 (6 bases). The CDR3 is 14 residues long. Germline loops: CDR1 SGDLS, CDR2 YYNGEE. With 0 bases removed from V and 8 bases from J, the gap between germline ends came to 14 bases. CDR3 sequence: CASSVALGGRGYTF. CDR3 coding DNA: TGTGCCAGCAGCGTAGCTCTCGGGGGGCGAGGCTACACCTTC.

This rearrangement joins TRBV20-1 to TRBJ2-3; 10 bases agree with TRBD2. V was pared by 3 bases and J by 4 bases, with 4 bases of the junction left unmatched. The germline CDR1 and CDR2 sequences are DFQATT and SNEGSKA (reference sequence). The CDR3 extends over 14 amino acids. The CDR3 DNA reads as TGCAGTGCTAGTGTCCTAGCGGGAGCAGATACGCAGTATTTT. This encodes CSASVLAGADTQYF.

CDR3: CASSQFSGRDTQYF. The CDR3 DNA sequence: TGTGCCAGCAGCCAATTTAGCGGGAGGGATACGCAGTATTTT. The V and J genes are TRBV3-1 (or the pseudogene TRBV3-2) and TRBJ2-3; 10 bases fit TRBD2. Trimming at V came to 2 bases and at J to 6 bases, leaving 2 bases not matched to a gene. The CDR3 has 14 residues. The germline CDR1 and CDR2 sequences are LGHDT and YNNKEL (reference sequence).